This TCR beta chain stems from a study of beta chain features in type 1 diabetes. The sequenced template was cDNA made from the entire isolated RNA. Sequenced by immunoSEQ multiplex PCR; TCRdb stores in-frame clones only, minus some. Among a few hundred thousand clones listed, 11% were seen once. Trimming cost V 4 bases and J 5 bases, with 8 bases left between them. There are 13 residues in the CDR3. Per germline, CDR1 KGHSH and CDR2 LQKENI. Study results and limitations: Insertions were fewer and deletions more numerous at VDJ junctions in type 1 diabetes patients.

Sorted cells reached over 95% purity in every population. With respect to this clone: The antigen remains undetermined.

This chain links TRBV18 with TRBJ2-2; the D is unclear. This receptor was taken from a woman in her twenties or thirties in good health. The sample comprised naive CD4+ T cells from blood. The CDR3 coding sequence is TGTGCCAGCTCACAAACGGGTACCGGGGAGCTGTTTTTT. Encoded protein: CASSQTGTGELFF.